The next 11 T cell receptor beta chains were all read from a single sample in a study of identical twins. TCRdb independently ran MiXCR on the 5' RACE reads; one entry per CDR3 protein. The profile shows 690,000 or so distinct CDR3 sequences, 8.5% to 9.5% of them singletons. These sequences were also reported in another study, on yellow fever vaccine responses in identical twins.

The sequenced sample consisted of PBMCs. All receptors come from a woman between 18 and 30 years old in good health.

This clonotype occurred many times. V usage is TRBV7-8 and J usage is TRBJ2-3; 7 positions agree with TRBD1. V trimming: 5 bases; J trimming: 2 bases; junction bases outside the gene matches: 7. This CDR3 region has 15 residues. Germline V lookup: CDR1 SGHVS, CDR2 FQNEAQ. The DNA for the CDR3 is TGTGCCAGCAGCACCAGACAGGGCTTCACAGATACGCAGTATTTT. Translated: CASSTRQGFTDTQYF. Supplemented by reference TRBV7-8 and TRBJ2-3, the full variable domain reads GAGVSQSPRYKVAKRGQDVALRCDPISGHVSLFWYQQALGQGPEFLTYFQNEAQLDKSGLPSDRFFAERPEGSVSTLKIQRTQQEDSAVYLCASSTRQGFTDTQYFGPGTRLTVL.

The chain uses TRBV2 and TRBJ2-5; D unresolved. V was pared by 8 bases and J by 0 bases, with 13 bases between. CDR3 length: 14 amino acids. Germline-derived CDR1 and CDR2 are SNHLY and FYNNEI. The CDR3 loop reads CASGIGTYQETQYF. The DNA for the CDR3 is TGTGCCAGCGGAATTGGCACATACCAAGAGACCCAGTACTTC.

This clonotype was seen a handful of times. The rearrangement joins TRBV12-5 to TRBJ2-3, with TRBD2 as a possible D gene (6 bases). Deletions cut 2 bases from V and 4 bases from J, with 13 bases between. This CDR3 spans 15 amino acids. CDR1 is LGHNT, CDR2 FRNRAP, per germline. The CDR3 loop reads CASGLIVGGPDTQYF. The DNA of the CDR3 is TGTGCTAGTGGTTTGATAGTTGGAGGGCCAGATACGCAGTATTTT.

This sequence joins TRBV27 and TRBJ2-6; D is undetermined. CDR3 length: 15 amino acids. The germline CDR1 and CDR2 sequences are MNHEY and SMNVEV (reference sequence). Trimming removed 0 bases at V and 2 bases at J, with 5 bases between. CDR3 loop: CASSLSGTGANVLTF. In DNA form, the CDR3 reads TGTGCCAGCAGTTTATCGGGAACTGGGGCCAACGTCCTGACTTTC.

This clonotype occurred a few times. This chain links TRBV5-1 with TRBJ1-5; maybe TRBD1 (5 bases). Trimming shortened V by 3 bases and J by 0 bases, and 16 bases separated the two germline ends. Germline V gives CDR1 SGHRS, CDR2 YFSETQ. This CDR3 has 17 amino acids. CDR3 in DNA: TGCGCCAGCAGCTCGACGCGTACCGGGACTAGCAATCAGCCCCAGCATTTT. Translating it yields CASSSTRTGTSNQPQHF.

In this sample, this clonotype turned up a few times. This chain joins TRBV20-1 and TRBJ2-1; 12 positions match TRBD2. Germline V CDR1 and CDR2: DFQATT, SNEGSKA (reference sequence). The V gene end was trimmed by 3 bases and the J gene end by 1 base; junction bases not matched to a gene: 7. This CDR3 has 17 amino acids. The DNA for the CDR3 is TGCAGTGCTAGTGGACTAGCGGGAAACTGGTCCTACAATGAGCAGTTCTTC. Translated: CSASGLAGNWSYNEQFF.

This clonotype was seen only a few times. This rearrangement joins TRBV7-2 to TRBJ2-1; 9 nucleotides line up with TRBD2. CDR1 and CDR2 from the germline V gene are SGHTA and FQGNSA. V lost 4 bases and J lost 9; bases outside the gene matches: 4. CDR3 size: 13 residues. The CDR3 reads CASSSHSGSEQFF. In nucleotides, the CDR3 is TGTGCCAGCAGCTCCCATAGCGGGAGTGAGCAGTTCTTC. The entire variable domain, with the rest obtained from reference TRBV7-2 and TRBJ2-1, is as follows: GAGVSQSPSNKVTEKGKDVELRCDPISGHTALYWYRQSLGQGLEFLIYFQGNSAPDKSGLPSDRFSAERTGGSVSTLTIQRTQQEDSAVYLCASSSHSGSEQFFGPGTRLTVL.

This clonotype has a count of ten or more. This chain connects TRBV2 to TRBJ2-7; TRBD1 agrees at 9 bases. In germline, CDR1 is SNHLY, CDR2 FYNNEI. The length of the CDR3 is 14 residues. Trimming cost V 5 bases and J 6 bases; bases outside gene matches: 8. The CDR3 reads CASSRDRVLSEQYF. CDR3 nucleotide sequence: TGTGCCAGCAGTCGGGACAGGGTTCTCAGCGAGCAGTACTTC.

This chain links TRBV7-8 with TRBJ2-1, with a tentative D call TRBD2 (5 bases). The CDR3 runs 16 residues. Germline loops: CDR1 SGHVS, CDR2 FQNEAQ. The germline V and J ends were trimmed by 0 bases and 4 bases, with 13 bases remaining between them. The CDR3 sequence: CASSLAEDTMYNEQFF. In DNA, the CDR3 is TGTGCCAGCAGCTTAGCGGAGGATACCATGTACAATGAGCAGTTCTTC.

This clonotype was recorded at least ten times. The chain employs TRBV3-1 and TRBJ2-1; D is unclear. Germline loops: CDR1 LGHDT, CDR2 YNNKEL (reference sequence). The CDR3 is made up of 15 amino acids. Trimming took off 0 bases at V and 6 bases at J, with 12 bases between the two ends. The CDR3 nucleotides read TGTGCCAGCAGCCAAGATACGCAAGGACGCAATGAGCAGTTCTTC. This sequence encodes CASSQDTQGRNEQFF.

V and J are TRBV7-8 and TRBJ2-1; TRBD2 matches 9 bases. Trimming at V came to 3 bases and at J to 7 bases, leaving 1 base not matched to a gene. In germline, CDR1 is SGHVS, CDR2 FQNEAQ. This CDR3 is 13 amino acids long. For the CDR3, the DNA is TGTGCCAGCAGCTTCGCGGGAGGGAATGAGCAGTTCTTC. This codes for CASSFAGGNEQFF.